This T cell receptor (beta chain) was found in a study of blood T cell repertoires in COVID-19. Per the original methods: Reference gene primer amplification in the assay estimated nucleated cell counts. The table came from immunoSEQ multiplex PCR; TCRdb's copy has only in-frame clones and leaves some out. D and trimming were read from the DNA, whereas the V and J calls and clone size are those reported in that table. The repertoire has a few hundred thousand clones, roughly 90% of them found once; the top ten carry 1% to 1.5%. The germline CDR1 and CDR2 sequences are LNHDA and SQIVND (reference sequence). The trim removed 3 bases at V and 2 bases at J, leaving 5 bases unmatched. The CDR3 sequence is 15 residues long.

This receptor was taken from a man between 40 and 49 years old with acute or convalescent COVID-19. Sequenced: peripheral blood. The genes are TRBV19 and TRBJ2-7; 9 bases agree with TRBD2. The DNA for the CDR3 is TGTGCCAGTAGTATGAGTAGCGGGAGACCCTACGAGCAGTACTTC. Encoded protein: CASSMSSGRPYEQYF.